The 24 T cell receptor beta chains below come from one sample, sequenced in a study of beta chain features in type 1 diabetes. Study observations and caveats: All four CD4+ subsets from Type 1 diabetes patients carried moderately but significantly shorter TCRB CDR3s.

Their specific antigens are unknown. As every portion of the isolated RNA was reverse transcribed, the sequencing read expressed TCRB transcripts. The protocol was immunoSEQ multiplex PCR, while the TCRdb copy is restricted to in-frame clones and leaves out a portion. This table holds nearly 700,000 clones, around 15% found once. Specimen: naive CD4+ T cells from blood. These receptors were obtained from a young man with type 1 diabetes.

V and J are TRBV30 and TRBJ1-3; 7 bases line up with TRBD1. CDR1 GTSNPN and CDR2 SVGIG come from the germline V gene (reference sequence). The length of the CDR3 is 15 residues. J lost 2 bases, V lost 0 bases, and 4 bases had no gene match. In DNA, the CDR3 is TGTGCCTGGAGTGTACGTGGGACAGCTGGAAACACCATATATTTT. It is translated as CAWSVRGTAGNTIYF. The whole variable domain, filled in from reference TRBV30 and TRBJ1-3, reads SQTIHQWPATLVQPVGSPLSLECTVEGTSNPNLYWYRQAAGRGLQLLFYSVGIGQISSEVPQNLSASRPQDRQFILSSKKLLLSDSGFYLCAWSVRGTAGNTIYFGEGSWLTVV.

This clone was observed a handful of times. The chain uses TRBV5-1 and TRBJ1-2; the D is unclear. CDR1 is SGHRS and CDR2 is YFSETQ in the germline V gene. V gave up 0 bases and J gave up 1 base, with 10 bases separating them. The CDR3 spans 15 residues. The CDR3: CASSLVTSLNYGYTF. In DNA, the CDR3 is TGCGCCAGCAGCTTGGTTACCAGCCTTAACTATGGCTACACCTTC.

This chain uses TRBV5-1 with TRBJ2-7; D is unclear. V lost 4 bases to trimming and J lost 5 bases, with 16 bases between them. CDR1 and CDR2 from the germline V gene are SGHRS and YFSETQ. The CDR3 runs 14 residues. The CDR3 protein is CASSRVGFSDEQYF. The CDR3 DNA follows: TGCGCCAGCAGCAGAGTGGGCTTCTCGGACGAGCAGTACTTC.

The chain links TRBV7-9 to TRBJ1-2; unclear D gene. The CDR3 covers 11 residues. Looked up from germline, CDR1 is SEHNR and CDR2 is FQNEAQ (reference sequence). V lost 1 base and J lost 6, with 3 bases in between. CDR3 amino acids: CASSLGNGYTF. The CDR3 nucleotides read TGTGCCAGCAGCTTAGGGAATGGCTACACCTTC.

On this clone itself: At the DNA level, this CDR3 is encoded by other sequences in the same sample as well. The V gene is TRBV5-1, the J gene TRBJ1-4, with 7 positions matching TRBD1. CDR1 SGHRS and CDR2 YFSETQ come from the germline V gene. The CDR3 covers 14 residues. The V and J ends lost 3 bases and 5 bases, in that order; junction bases with no gene match: 4. CDR3 loop: CASSSGQTNEKLFF. CDR3 sequence (DNA): TGCGCCAGCAGCTCGGGACAGACAAATGAAAAACTGTTTTTT.

The genes are TRBV6-5 and TRBJ1-2, with D perhaps TRBD1 (6 bases). The V gene's germline CDR1 is MNHEY and CDR2 SVGAGI. The CDR3 is made up of 13 amino acids. V gave up 5 bases and J gave up 3 bases, with 10 bases separating them. The CDR3 nucleotides read TGTGCCAGCAGTGGGGACACCCACTATGGCTACACCTTC. It translates to CASSGDTHYGYTF.

This clone was counted a few times. This sample includes further DNA sequences coding for the same CDR3. The rearrangement joins TRBV30 to TRBJ1-5; D uncertain. V was shortened by 2 bases and J by 3 bases, with 8 bases between the two germline ends. Germline CDR1 and CDR2: GTSNPN and SVGIG (reference sequence). The CDR3 is made up of 13 amino acids. CDR3 protein: CAWSRQDNQPQHF. DNA of the CDR3: TGTGCCTGGAGTCGGCAGGACAATCAGCCCCAGCATTTT.

The chain carries TRBV29-1 and TRBJ2-3, with 9 bases lining up with TRBD1. The germline CDR1 and CDR2 sequences are SQVTM and ANQGSEA. Germline trimming cut 4 bases from V and 0 bases from J; bases unmatched to any gene: 2. The CDR3 length is 14 residues. The CDR3, as DNA: TGCAGCGTTGGGACAGGGGCGAGCACAGATACGCAGTATTTT. Residues: CSVGTGASTDTQYF.

The chain has TRBV5-5 and TRBJ1-5; D gene unclear. The CDR3 has 14 amino acids. Trimming stripped 2 bases from V and 2 bases from J, with 8 bases between. CDR1 SGHKS and CDR2 YYEKEE come from the germline V gene (reference sequence). The chain's CDR3 is CASSFEGGNQPQHF. In DNA form, the CDR3 reads TGTGCCAGCAGCTTCGAGGGCGGCAATCAGCCCCAGCATTTT.

This clone turned up a few times. The V gene is TRBV13, the J gene TRBJ1-1; TRBD1 agrees at 8 bases. The CDR3 runs to 15 residues. Germline CDR1 is PRHDT and CDR2 is FYEKMQ (reference sequence). Germline trimming cut 1 base from V and 2 bases from J; bases unmatched to any gene: 3. The CDR3 DNA sequence: TGTGCCAGCAGCTTAGACAGGGGGGTAAACACTGAAGCTTTCTTT. It codes for CASSLDRGVNTEAFF.

The chain combines TRBV10-3 with TRBJ2-7, with 7 bases fitting TRBD1. The V and J ends lost 7 bases and 4 bases, in that order; junction bases with no gene match: 7. This CDR3 contains 13 residues. Germline V CDR1 and CDR2: ENHRY, SYGVKD. The CDR3 spells CAITPEQGYEQYF. Written as DNA, the CDR3 is TGTGCCATCACTCCGGAACAGGGGTACGAGCAGTACTTC.

The rearrangement joins TRBV2 to TRBJ1-3; unclear D gene. V dropped 5 bases and J dropped 8 bases, with 7 bases sitting between them. In germline, CDR1 is SNHLY, CDR2 FYNNEI. This CDR3 contains 11 residues. This CDR3 reads CASSSEYTIYF. In DNA, the CDR3 is TGTGCCAGCAGTTCGGAGTACACCATATATTTT.

This clone was detected only a few times. V usage is TRBV5-1 and J usage is TRBJ1-2; D uncertain. The CDR3 runs to 14 residues. V was shortened by 0 bases and J by 7 bases, with 13 bases between the two germline ends. Germline assignment: CDR1 SGHRS and CDR2 YFSETQ. The CDR3 nucleotides are TGCGCCAGCAGCTTGGGGACGGCATTAGGTGGCTACACCTTC. This translates into CASSLGTALGGYTF.

The V gene is TRBV5-1, the J gene TRBJ1-6, with D tentatively TRBD1 (5 bases). Deletions cut 1 base from V and 10 bases from J, with 15 bases between. The CDR3 consists of 15 residues. Germline loops: CDR1 SGHRS, CDR2 YFSETQ. The CDR3 DNA is TGCGCCAGCAGCTTGAAGACGGGGCTGGAGTCACCCCTCCACTTT. Its protein is CASSLKTGLESPLHF.

This clone came up a few times. The V gene is TRBV20-1, the J gene TRBJ2-1, with no clear D. Trimming took off 2 bases at V and 8 bases at J, with 4 bases between the two ends. The CDR3 runs 10 residues. Germline V gene sequence: CDR1 DFQATT, CDR2 SNEGSKA (reference sequence). The CDR3 bases are TGCAGTGCTAGATATCATGAGCAGTTCTTC. Its translation: CSARYHEQFF.

In its sample, this clone was seen a few times. The chain couples TRBV7-2 to TRBJ2-3; maybe TRBD2 (6 bases). The V gene lost 3 bases and the J gene lost 0 bases, with 22 bases spanning the gap. Germline lookup yields CDR1 SGHTA and CDR2 FQGNSA. There are 19 residues in the CDR3. The CDR3 region is CASSFPPRISGLSTDTQYF. CDR3 sequence (DNA): TGTGCCAGCAGCTTTCCTCCTCGGATTTCGGGACTCAGCACAGATACGCAGTATTTT.

This clone was counted a few times. The chain is built from TRBV5-1 and TRBJ1-2, with D unresolved. The CDR3 sequence is 13 residues long. Per germline, CDR1 SGHRS and CDR2 YFSETQ. Trimming took off 1 base at V and 5 bases at J, with 9 bases between the two ends. CDR3 bases: TGCGCCAGCAGCTTGTCAGAACCATATGGCTACACCTTC. Protein: CASSLSEPYGYTF.

This clone came up a few times. The V gene is TRBV5-1, the J gene TRBJ1-6; D remains ambiguous. Germline V gives CDR1 SGHRS, CDR2 YFSETQ. Trimming removed 0 bases from V and 8 bases from J, with 6 bases in between. This CDR3 is built from 13 residues. The CDR3 DNA reads as TGCGCCAGCAGCTTGGAAAGGGATTCACCCCTCCACTTT. Translating gives CASSLERDSPLHF.

The rearrangement uses TRBV7-9 and TRBJ1-5; no clear D gene. V was pared by 5 bases and J by 1 base, with 9 bases between. Germline V gene lookup returns CDR1 SEHNR and CDR2 FQNEAQ (reference sequence). This CDR3 has 14 residues. The CDR3 DNA follows: TGTGCCAGCAGCCAAGACACGAGCAATCAGCCCCAGCATTTT. The encoded protein is CASSQDTSNQPQHF.

This clone was counted only a few times. The genes are TRBV5-4 and TRBJ1-6; D unclear. Germline V gene data show CDR1 as SGHNT and CDR2 as YYREEE (reference sequence). This CDR3 is built from 16 residues. Between the trimmed V and J ends, which lost 0 bases and 8 bases, there was a span of 15 bases. CDR3: CASSLAAGALDSPLHF. The CDR3 DNA reads as TGTGCCAGCAGCTTGGCTGCAGGCGCCCTTGATTCACCCCTCCACTTT.

This clone was picked up a small number of times. The chain recombines TRBV2 with TRBJ2-1; the D gene could be TRBD1 or TRBD2 (6 bases each). V lost 6 bases, J lost 7 bases, and 16 bases lay in between. This CDR3 is 14 amino acids long. CDR1 and CDR2 from the germline V gene are SNHLY and FYNNEI. The CDR3 region is CASSRGPWVNEQFF. CDR3 nucleotides: TGTGCCAGCAGCCGGGGGCCCTGGGTGAATGAGCAGTTCTTC.

This clone was counted only a few times. The rearrangement joins TRBV19 to TRBJ1-1; no firm D call. Trimming shortened V by 6 bases and J by 0 bases, and 14 bases separated the two germline ends. CDR1 is LNHDA, CDR2 SQIVND, per germline (reference sequence). The CDR3 sequence is 15 residues long. The CDR3 sequence is CASSPIDRVNTEAFF. The CDR3 DNA is TGTGCCAGTAGCCCCATCGATAGGGTGAACACTGAAGCTTTCTTT. The variable domain in full, with the rest retrieved from reference TRBV19 and TRBJ1-1, is DGGITQSPKYLFRKEGQNVTLSCEQNLNHDAMYWYRQDPGQGLRLIYYSQIVNDFQKGDIAEGYSVSREKKESFPLTVTSAQKNPTAFYLCASSPIDRVNTEAFFGQGTRLTVV.

This clone was observed a handful of times. The rearrangement links TRBV10-3 to TRBJ1-1, with a tentative D call TRBD1 (6 bases). Germline V CDR1 and CDR2: ENHRY, SYGVKD. V lost 10 bases and J 3 bases, leaving 18 bases between the germline ends. This CDR3 region has 14 residues. The CDR3 DNA reads as TGTGCCACCGGCTTTGCGGGGGCGGACACTGAAGCTTTCTTT. It is translated as CATGFAGADTEAFF.

The J gene is TRBJ1-4, the V gene TRBV30; D is uncertain. Germline CDR1 reads GTSNPN; CDR2 reads SVGIG (reference sequence). The CDR3 totals 13 residues. Trimming removed 2 bases at V and 0 bases at J, with 4 bases between. The DNA for the CDR3 is TGTGCCTGGAGTACCACAACTAATGAAAAACTGTTTTTT. As protein: CAWSTTTNEKLFF.